These 24 T cell receptor beta chains were all obtained from the same sample, sequenced in a study of shared clonotypes between healthy human individuals. Libraries were prepared by immunoSEQ multiplex PCR; TCRdb keeps only in-frame clonotypes and omits some of them. Of over 1.5 million clones listed, nearly 99% are singletons. Sample: naive CD4+ T cells sorted from blood. Subset reported: CD45RA+ positively selected. Receptors were obtained from a man younger than 40 in good health.

CDR3 sequence (DNA): TGTGCCAGCAGCCAATCGGGAAGGTCCCGGGCGACCACAGATACGCAGTATTTT. Protein sequence: CASSQSGRSRATTDTQYF. The chain employs TRBV16 and TRBJ2-3; D not resolved. Germline CDR1 KGHSY, CDR2 FQNENV. V was shortened by 0 bases and J by 2 bases, with 18 bases between the two germline ends. CDR3 length: 18 amino acids. Complete variable domain (other parts from reference TRBV16 and TRBJ2-3): GEEVAQTPKHLVRGEGQKAKLYCAPIKGHSYVFWYQQVLKNEFKFLISFQNENVFDETGMPKERFSAKCLPNSPCSLEIQATKLEDSAVYFCASSQSGRSRATTDTQYFGPGTRLTVL.

About this clone itself: Within the sample, other DNA sequences also encode this same CDR3. This chain uses TRBV9 with TRBJ1-1; tentatively, D is TRBD1 (5 bases). The CDR3 has 13 residues. Germline loops: CDR1 SGDLS, CDR2 YYNGEE. Trimming stripped 0 bases from V and 6 bases from J, with 9 bases between. The CDR3 region is CASSVGWGAEAFF. The CDR3 nucleotides are TGTGCCAGCAGCGTAGGGTGGGGGGCTGAAGCTTTCTTT.

V is TRBV4-3 and J is TRBJ2-7; 8 bases are a match to TRBD2. V lost 1 base and J lost 4; bases outside the gene matches: 3. The CDR3 runs to 14 residues. Germline values: CDR1 LGHNA, CDR2 YSLEER. CDR3 DNA sequence: TGCGCCAGCAGCCAAGGGGTAGCGGGATACGAGCAGTACTTC. Translating gives CASSQGVAGYEQYF.

The chain couples TRBV29-1 to TRBJ2-1, with 11 bases matching TRBD2. J was trimmed by 7 bases and V by 7 bases; bases with no gene match: 12. CDR1 is SQVTM, CDR2 ANQGSEA, per germline. The CDR3 has 15 residues. CDR3 region: CSGSQKLAGGNEQFF. CDR3 DNA sequence: TGCAGCGGAAGCCAGAAGCTAGCGGGAGGAAATGAGCAGTTCTTC.

The rearrangement joins TRBV9 to TRBJ2-7; D is undetermined. V was cut by 4 bases and J by 5 bases, with 13 bases left in between. This CDR3 is built from 13 residues. Germline loops: CDR1 SGDLS, CDR2 YYNGEE. The CDR3 bases are TGTGCCAGCAGCAAGGCACCCTTGAACGAGCAGTACTTC. Translation gives CASSKAPLNEQYF.

The genes are TRBV5-1 and TRBJ2-2; 9 bases are shared with TRBD1. V was clipped by 4 bases and J by 7 bases; unmatched bases: 11. The CDR3 sequence is 16 residues long. Germline CDR1 and CDR2: SGHRS and YFSETQ. The CDR3 nucleotides are TGCGCCAGCAGCCACACACAGGGGGCAGTCCTCGGGGAGCTGTTTTTT. Its translation is CASSHTQGAVLGELFF.

The sample holds one count of this clone. The chain carries TRBV12-5 and TRBJ2-5; a possible D gene is TRBD1 (6 bases). The germline gives CDR1 LGHNT, CDR2 FRNRAP. The CDR3 totals 15 residues. The CDR3 loop reads CARAGAGSYQETQYF. DNA for the CDR3: TGTGCCCGGGCAGGGGCAGGGTCGTACCAAGAGACCCAGTACTTC.

This clone appeared once. The chain combines TRBV2 with TRBJ1-4; D remains ambiguous. The CDR3 has 12 amino acids. Germline V gene lookup returns CDR1 SNHLY and CDR2 FYNNEI. The ends were cut back, 8 bases at V and 3 bases at J, with 7 bases in the middle. CDR3 bases: TGTGCCAGCTTGAGCGCTAATGAAAAACTGTTTTTT. Its protein product is CASLSANEKLFF.

This chain links TRBV5-1 with TRBJ2-2; 13 nucleotides line up with TRBD2. Unmatched junction bases numbered 8, after V lost 3 bases and J lost 6 bases. CDR1 and CDR2 (germline): SGHRS, YFSETQ. This CDR3 has 17 amino acids. The CDR3 DNA follows: TGCGCCAGCAGCTCGGGAAGGACTAGCGGGAGTCCCGGGGAGCTGTTTTTT. Its translation is CASSSGRTSGSPGELFF.

This chain connects TRBV7-9 to TRBJ2-7; D possibly corresponds to TRBD2 (5 bases). V lost 7 bases, J lost 2 bases, and 18 bases lay in between. CDR1 is SEHNR, CDR2 FQNEAQ, per germline (reference sequence). The CDR3 runs 15 residues. The CDR3 coding sequence is TGTGCCAGCACCCCGAATGGGGAGTGGGCCTACGAGCAGTACTTC. This sequence encodes CASTPNGEWAYEQYF.

The genes are TRBV27 and TRBJ2-5; D might be TRBD1 (6 bases). This CDR3 is 13 amino acids long. Germline V gene sequence: CDR1 MNHEY, CDR2 SMNVEV (reference sequence). Trimming left V 4 bases short and J 5 bases short, with 11 bases between. The CDR3 is CASSSGGLETQYF. Written as DNA, the CDR3 is TGTGCCAGCAGTTCTGGGGGCCTGGAGACCCAGTACTTC.

The J gene is TRBJ2-2, the V gene TRBV25-1; D remains unclear. Germline CDR1 is MGHDK and CDR2 is SYGVNS. This CDR3 is built from 13 residues. The ends were cut back, 6 bases at V and 2 bases at J, with 7 bases in the middle. As DNA, the CDR3 is TGTGCCAGCAGGACTGGTAACACCGGGGAGCTGTTTTTT. This gives the protein CASRTGNTGELFF.

As concerns this clone: This CDR3 is also generated by other DNA sequences in the sample. The CDR3 bases are TGCGCCAGCAGTTTTCTAGCGGGAGTCTCCTACAATGAGCAGTTCTTC. Its protein product is CASSFLAGVSYNEQFF. This chain connects TRBV5-1 to TRBJ2-1; 10 bases are shared with TRBD2. Germline loops: CDR1 SGHRS, CDR2 YFSETQ. Trimming removed 5 bases from V and 0 bases from J; junction bases left unmatched: 5. This CDR3 spans 16 amino acids.

The chain couples TRBV5-4 to TRBJ2-7; 9 bases line up with TRBD2. This CDR3 is built from 16 residues. With 4 bases clipped from V and 4 bases from J, the junction kept 12 bases outside the gene matches. The germline V gene encodes CDR1 SGHNT and CDR2 YYREEE (reference sequence). CDR3 in DNA: TGTGCCAGCAGCCCTGTAAGCGGGAGGTCCTCTTACGAGCAGTACTTC. This gives the protein CASSPVSGRSSYEQYF. Complete variable domain (other parts from reference TRBV5-4 and TRBJ2-7): ETGVTQSPTHLIKTRGQQVTLRCSSQSGHNTVSWYQQALGQGPQFIFQYYREEENGRGNFPPRFSGLQFPNYSSELNVNALELDDSALYLCASSPVSGRSSYEQYFGPGTRLTVT.

The sample holds one count of this clone. The gene calls are TRBV5-5 and TRBJ2-1; weak D call: TRBD1 (6 bases). CDR3 size: 15 residues. Germline V gives CDR1 SGHKS, CDR2 YYEKEE (reference sequence). Between the trimmed V and J ends, which lost 4 bases and 2 bases, there was a span of 13 bases. CDR3 sequence (DNA): TGTGCCAGCAGCCCAGTACAGGGAGCCTACAATGAGCAGTTCTTC. The encoded protein is CASSPVQGAYNEQFF. Full variable domain (rest looked up from reference TRBV5-5 and TRBJ2-1): DAGVTQSPTHLIKTRGQQVTLRCSPISGHKSVSWYQQVLGQGPQFIFQYYEKEERGRGNFPDRFSARQFPNYSSELNVNALLLGDSALYLCASSPVQGAYNEQFFGPGTRLTVL.

V is TRBV5-4 and J is TRBJ1-1, with D tentatively TRBD1 (5 bases). Germline V gene data show CDR1 as SGHNT and CDR2 as YYREEE (reference sequence). V lost 3 bases, J lost 7 bases, and 19 bases lay in between. The CDR3 is made up of 15 amino acids. For the CDR3, the DNA is TGTGCCAGCAGCTCGACAAAGACAGCAGACGGTGAAGCTTTCTTT. This sequence encodes CASSSTKTADGEAFF. The variable domain in full, with the rest retrieved from reference TRBV5-4 and TRBJ1-1, is ETGVTQSPTHLIKTRGQQVTLRCSSQSGHNTVSWYQQALGQGPQFIFQYYREEENGRGNFPPRFSGLQFPNYSSELNVNALELDDSALYLCASSSTKTADGEAFFGQGTRLTVV.

The V gene is TRBV7-9, the J gene TRBJ1-2; the D is unclear. CDR1 SEHNR and CDR2 FQNEAQ come from the germline V gene (reference sequence). The CDR3 contains 14 residues. V dropped 4 bases and J dropped 3 bases, with 12 bases sitting between them. The CDR3 spells CASSWAGIDYGYTF. In nucleotides, the CDR3 is TGTGCCAGCAGCTGGGCAGGAATAGACTATGGCTACACCTTC.

The chain recombines TRBV5-1 with TRBJ2-3; possible D gene TRBD1, 6 bases. Germline V gives CDR1 SGHRS, CDR2 YFSETQ. CDR3 length equals 13 residues. V was trimmed by 5 bases and J by 3 bases, leaving 10 bases between them. The CDR3 spells CASSDQGTDTQYF. The CDR3 DNA sequence: TGCGCCAGCAGTGATCAGGGGACAGATACGCAGTATTTT.

This rearrangement joins TRBV28 to TRBJ2-7, with D possibly TRBD1 on 5 matching bases. This CDR3 contains 13 residues. The V end was cut by 5 bases, the J end by 3 bases, with 11 bases between. Germline-derived CDR1 and CDR2 are MDHEN and SYDVKM. CDR3 coding DNA: TGTGCCAGCAGTAATCAGGGTAACTACGAGCAGTACTTC. Amino acids: CASSNQGNYEQYF.

This clone has only one observation. The J gene is TRBJ2-2, the V gene TRBV6-5; D is ambiguous. The CDR3 is 15 residues long. V lost 2 bases, J lost 1 base, and 8 bases lay in between. Per the germline V gene, CDR1 is MNHEY and CDR2 is SVGAGI. The CDR3 spells CASSYRVWNTGELFF. CDR3 bases: TGTGCCAGCAGTTACCGGGTCTGGAACACCGGGGAGCTGTTTTTT.

V gene TRBV7-2 combines with J gene TRBJ2-1; 12 nucleotides line up with TRBD2. The length of the CDR3 is 19 residues. Germline V gene data show CDR1 as SGHTA and CDR2 as FQGNSA. Trimming removed 5 bases from V and 4 bases from J; junction bases left unmatched: 15. In nucleotides, the CDR3 is TGTGCCAGCAGCGCTACTCAGACTAGCGGGAGAGAGGTGTACAATGAGCAGTTCTTC. Its translation: CASSATQTSGREVYNEQFF. Full variable domain (missing parts from reference TRBV7-2 and TRBJ2-1): GAGVSQSPSNKVTEKGKDVELRCDPISGHTALYWYRQSLGQGLEFLIYFQGNSAPDKSGLPSDRFSAERTGGSVSTLTIQRTQQEDSAVYLCASSATQTSGREVYNEQFFGPGTRLTVL.

The V gene is TRBV19, the J gene TRBJ2-1, with 12 bases aligning to TRBD2. CDR1 and CDR2 from the germline V gene are LNHDA and SQIVND (reference sequence). V trimming: 4 bases; J trimming: 5 bases; junction bases outside the gene matches: 6. The CDR3 consists of 16 residues. The CDR3 DNA sequence: TGTGCCAGTAGTAACATCGGGACTAGCGGGCACAATGAGCAGTTCTTC. It translates to CASSNIGTSGHNEQFF. Full variable domain (rest looked up from reference TRBV19 and TRBJ2-1): DGGITQSPKYLFRKEGQNVTLSCEQNLNHDAMYWYRQDPGQGLRLIYYSQIVNDFQKGDIAEGYSVSREKKESFPLTVTSAQKNPTAFYLCASSNIGTSGHNEQFFGPGTRLTVL.

V is TRBV28 and J is TRBJ1-2; 8 nucleotides match TRBD1. Germline CDR1 is MDHEN and CDR2 is SYDVKM. This CDR3 comprises 15 residues. The V gene end was trimmed by 6 bases and the J gene end by 7 bases; junction bases not matched to a gene: 13. The CDR3 sequence is CASSNLHQGAGGYTF. The CDR3, as DNA: TGTGCCAGCAGCAACCTCCACCAGGGGGCTGGTGGCTACACCTTC.

This chain joins TRBV4-2 and TRBJ2-5, with TRBD2 matching over 7 bases. CDR1 LGHNA and CDR2 YNFKEQ come from the germline V gene. The CDR3 spans 15 residues. The J segment lost 5 bases and the V segment lost 2 bases, leaving 8 bases of the junction unmatched. DNA for the CDR3: TGTGCCAGCAGCCAACAAAGCGGGATAGGGGAGACCCAGTACTTC. It encodes CASSQQSGIGETQYF.